The 32 T cell receptor beta chains listed next were all sequenced from one sample in a study of CD8 T cells in ankylosing spondylitis. Regarding the study as a whole: About 8 highly homologous variants made up a TCR beta motif, and this motif appeared characteristic of ankylosing spondylitis blood.

TCRdb processed the 5' RACE reads anew with MiXCR; each CDR3 protein has one entry. The table includes fewer than 550,000 distinct CDR3 sequences, about 5.7% detected once. These TCRs are of unknown antigen specificity. Sequenced sample: blood, either unsorted or a sorted T cell fraction (not recorded which). The receptors were sampled from a male donor with ankylosing spondylitis.

In its sample, this clonotype was seen many times. The chain has TRBV10-3 and TRBJ1-4; D remains ambiguous. Germline assignment: CDR1 ENHRY and CDR2 SYGVKD. V was shortened by 0 bases and J by 6 bases, with 11 bases between the two germline ends. There are 15 residues in the CDR3. CDR3 DNA: TGTGCCATCAGTGAGTCGACTCTCCGGGATGAAAAACTGTTTTTT. It is translated as CAISESTLRDEKLFF.

This clonotype was counted many times. The chain is built from TRBV20-1 and TRBJ1-1, with D possibly matching TRBD1 (5 bases). The germline CDR1 and CDR2 sequences are DFQATT and SNEGSKA (reference sequence). V was trimmed by 3 bases and J by 4 bases, leaving 15 bases between them. This CDR3 is built from 14 residues. CDR3 sequence: CSASIFRRGTEAFF. DNA of the CDR3: TGCAGTGCTAGCATATTTCGTAGGGGCACTGAAGCTTTCTTT.

V and J are TRBV5-1 and TRBJ2-6; D gene ambiguous. CDR3 length: 16 amino acids. Trimming removed 3 bases from V and 0 bases from J, with 10 bases in between. The germline V gene has CDR1 SGHRS and CDR2 YFSETQ. CDR3 coding DNA: TGCGCCAGCAGCTCGGGCAGATTCTCTGGGGCCAACGTCCTGACTTTC. Translating it yields CASSSGRFSGANVLTF.

This clonotype was observed at least ten times. The J gene is TRBJ1-6, the V gene TRBV5-6, with D uncertain. The CDR3 consists of 15 residues. Per germline, CDR1 SGHDT and CDR2 YYEEEE. Between the trimmed V and J ends, which lost 0 bases and 6 bases, there was a span of 10 bases. In DNA form, the CDR3 reads TGTGCCAGCAGCTTGGGGGTCAGGATTAATTCACCCCTCCACTTT. Translated, it gives CASSLGVRINSPLHF.

This clonotype was found many times. V gene TRBV27 combines with J gene TRBJ2-1, with 7 nucleotides matching TRBD1. There are 15 residues in the CDR3. J lost 5 bases, V lost 5 bases, and 9 bases had no gene match. CDR1 MNHEY and CDR2 SMNVEV come from the germline V gene (reference sequence). The CDR3: CASSASDRLNNEQFF. The CDR3 nucleotides are TGTGCCAGCAGTGCCTCGGACAGGCTCAACAATGAGCAGTTCTTC.

This clonotype was found many times. This chain uses TRBV7-9 with TRBJ1-1, with D hard to call. CDR1 and CDR2 from the germline V gene are SEHNR and FQNEAQ (reference sequence). This CDR3 has 14 residues. The V and J ends lost 0 bases and 4 bases respectively, with 9 bases between them. Here the CDR3 reads CASSLAGSGTEAFF. As DNA, the CDR3 is TGTGCCAGCAGCTTAGCGGGATCAGGCACTGAAGCTTTCTTT.

This clonotype was seen at least ten times. The chain recombines TRBV7-2 with TRBJ1-5; D unclear. The CDR3 consists of 15 residues. The V gene's germline CDR1 is SGHTA and CDR2 FQGNSA. V lost 2 bases, J lost 5 bases, and 13 bases lay in between. CDR3 amino acids: CASSLYASRDQPQHF. The CDR3 nucleotides are TGTGCCAGCAGCTTATATGCGAGTAGGGATCAGCCCCAGCATTTT. The entire variable domain, with the rest obtained from reference TRBV7-2 and TRBJ1-5, is as follows: GAGVSQSPSNKVTEKGKDVELRCDPISGHTALYWYRQSLGQGLEFLIYFQGNSAPDKSGLPSDRFSAERTGGSVSTLTIQRTQQEDSAVYLCASSLYASRDQPQHFGDGTRLSIL.

In this sample, this clonotype turned up many times. CDR3 sequence: CASSQEGVGLPSSYEQYF. The CDR3 DNA reads TGCGCCAGCAGCCAAGAGGGTGTGGGACTACCGAGCTCCTACGAGCAGTACTTC. The chain carries TRBV4-3 and TRBJ2-7; 7 nucleotides align to TRBD2. V was clipped by 0 bases and J by 0 bases; unmatched bases: 11. Germline V CDR1 and CDR2: LGHNA, YSLEER. The CDR3 is made up of 18 amino acids.

This clonotype was seen many times. V usage is TRBV10-2 and J usage is TRBJ1-1; D remains ambiguous. Germline CDR1 WSHSY, CDR2 SAAADI. Trimming shortened V by 2 bases and J by 1 base, and 11 bases separated the two germline ends. This CDR3 has 15 amino acids. The CDR3 loop is CASSEGVGKNTEAFF. DNA for the CDR3: TGCGCCAGCAGTGAGGGTGTTGGCAAGAACACTGAAGCTTTCTTT.

This clonotype was detected only a few times. The CDR3 DNA is TGTGCCAGCAGTTTCCATGGGTCCGGGGAGCTGTTTTTT. This sequence encodes CASSFHGSGELFF. This chain joins TRBV12-3 or TRBV12-4 and TRBJ2-2; the D is unclear. Trimming removed 3 bases at V and 6 bases at J, with 8 bases between. The CDR3 is 13 amino acids.

This clonotype was recorded a few times. The chain employs TRBV20-1 and TRBJ2-1; TRBD2 matches at 10 bases. The CDR3 sequence is 15 residues long. V dropped 6 bases and J dropped 7; count of bases not matched to a gene: 12. Germline V gene sequence: CDR1 DFQATT, CDR2 SNEGSKA (reference sequence). The CDR3: CSASDQLAGANEQFF. Written as DNA, the CDR3 is TGCAGTGCCTCAGATCAGCTAGCGGGAGCAAATGAGCAGTTCTTC.

This chain's CDR3 is CASSLAYNYEQYF. The CDR3 bases are TGTGCCAGCTCACTAGCTTACAACTACGAGCAGTACTTC. The chain carries TRBV18 and TRBJ2-7; D not certain. The CDR3 has 13 residues. The germline gives CDR1 KGHSH, CDR2 LQKENI. V dropped 4 bases and J dropped 3 bases, with 10 bases sitting between them.

This clonotype was seen many times. CDR3 in DNA: TGCGCCAGCAGCTTTACCCCGACAGGCGGAGAGACCCAGTACTTC. It specifies CASSFTPTGGETQYF. V is TRBV5-1 and J is TRBJ2-5; a weak D match, TRBD1 (6 bases). V was clipped by 2 bases and J by 4 bases, with 15 bases between them. The V gene's germline CDR1 is SGHRS and CDR2 YFSETQ. The CDR3 totals 15 residues.

This clonotype was counted at least ten times. J is TRBJ2-5 and V is TRBV29-1, with D possibly being TRBD2 (5 bases). CDR3 length: 15 residues. The germline gives CDR1 SQVTM, CDR2 ANQGSEA. The V end was cut by 3 bases, the J end by 4 bases, with 18 bases between. In DNA, the CDR3 is TGCAGCGTTGAGAAGAGGGCCCGTTCAAGAGAGACCCAGTACTTC. Encoded protein: CSVEKRARSRETQYF.

This clonotype was counted ten times or more. This chain joins TRBV18 and TRBJ1-1; 7 nucleotides align to TRBD1. Trimming at V came to 2 bases and at J to 4 bases, leaving 4 bases not matched to a gene. The length of the CDR3 is 14 residues. Germline V CDR1 and CDR2: KGHSH, LQKENI. The CDR3 sequence is CASSPRAGGTEAFF. The CDR3 DNA follows: TGTGCCAGCTCACCAAGGGCAGGGGGCACTGAAGCTTTCTTT.

This clonotype was observed many times. The chain is built from TRBV28 and TRBJ1-1, with D uncertain. The CDR3 sequence is 12 residues long. The germline CDR1 and CDR2 sequences are MDHEN and SYDVKM. V gave up 6 bases and J gave up 5 bases, with 10 bases separating them. The CDR3 DNA reads as TGTGCCAGCAGCCTTGACGGAACTGAAGCTTTCTTT. This translates into CASSLDGTEAFF.

Ten or more counts support this clonotype. The gene calls are TRBV10-3 and TRBJ1-1; weak D call: TRBD1 (5 bases). V lost 6 bases and J lost 2, with 16 bases in between. CDR3 length: 15 residues. CDR1 is ENHRY and CDR2 is SYGVKD in the germline V gene. The CDR3 is CAISDTTAFNTEAFF. The CDR3 DNA follows: TGTGCCATCAGCGATACGACAGCATTCAACACTGAAGCTTTCTTT.

In this sample, this clonotype turned up many times. The chain couples TRBV20-1 to TRBJ2-5, with D possibly TRBD1 on 8 matching bases. CDR3 length: 12 amino acids. CDR1 is DFQATT, CDR2 SNEGSKA, per germline (reference sequence). Deletions cut 7 bases from V and 5 bases from J, with 14 bases between. The CDR3 here is CSVVQGGETQYF. Here the CDR3 DNA reads TGCAGTGTTGTACAGGGGGGGGAGACCCAGTACTTC.

This clonotype was seen repeatedly, ten times or more. The chain recombines TRBV27 with TRBJ2-3; D ambiguous. The V end lost 4 bases, the J end lost 4 bases, and 6 bases lay between the germline ends. This CDR3 comprises 12 residues. Germline CDR1 MNHEY, CDR2 SMNVEV (reference sequence). CDR3 region: CASSYPPDTQYF. Here the CDR3 DNA reads TGTGCCAGCAGTTACCCCCCAGATACGCAGTATTTT.

This clonotype has a count of ten or more. V and J are TRBV12-5 and TRBJ2-7; tentatively, D is TRBD1 or TRBD2 (5 bases each). Germline V gives CDR1 LGHNT, CDR2 FRNRAP. The CDR3 loop spans 14 amino acids. V dropped 7 bases and J dropped 4 bases, with 17 bases sitting between them. Here the CDR3 DNA reads TGTGCTAGTGCCTACGGGGCAGATGGGTACGAGCAGTACTTC. This encodes CASAYGADGYEQYF.

This clonotype showed up many times. The rearrangement uses TRBV9 and TRBJ2-3; D is perhaps TRBD1 (5 bases). V gave up 4 bases and J gave up 1 base, with 10 bases separating them. Germline CDR1 is SGDLS and CDR2 is YYNGEE. CDR3 size: 14 residues. The CDR3 sequence: CASSPRRGTDTQYF. In DNA, the CDR3 is TGTGCCAGCAGCCCCCGCAGGGGCACAGATACGCAGTATTTT.

This chain connects TRBV20-1 to TRBJ2-5, with 8 bases aligning to TRBD2. Germline-derived CDR1 and CDR2 are DFQATT and SNEGSKA (reference sequence). V lost 3 bases and J lost 7; bases outside the gene matches: 10. The CDR3 runs to 14 residues. This chain's CDR3 is CSARAFWLAGTQYF. The DNA for the CDR3 is TGCAGTGCTAGGGCGTTTTGGCTAGCGGGGACCCAGTACTTC.

The genes are TRBV10-3 and TRBJ2-3; D uncertain. Trimming shortened V by 6 bases and J by 3 bases, and 10 bases separated the two germline ends. From germline, CDR1 is ENHRY and CDR2 SYGVKD. The length of the CDR3 is 13 residues. CDR3 residues: CAIRPGQTDTQYF. CDR3 sequence (DNA): TGTGCCATCAGGCCGGGCCAAACAGATACGCAGTATTTT.

This clonotype showed up many times. The chain links TRBV10-2 to TRBJ2-5, with D possibly TRBD2 on 7 matching bases. Trimming removed 10 bases from V and 4 bases from J, with 19 bases in between. Germline assignment: CDR1 WSHSY and CDR2 SAAADI. The CDR3 runs 14 residues. CDR3 sequence: CATKSGGGGETQYF. CDR3 DNA sequence: TGCGCCACCAAGTCCGGCGGGGGCGGAGAGACCCAGTACTTC.

This clonotype was detected a few times. The chain joins TRBV6-2 or TRBV6-3 to TRBJ2-6, with 10 bases lining up with TRBD1. Germline lookup yields CDR1 MNHEY and CDR2 SVGEGT. This CDR3 spans 17 amino acids. The V segment lost 6 bases and the J segment 2 bases; nucleotides outside the gene matches: 7. This chain's CDR3 is CASSPGTGEAGANVLTF. CDR3 nucleotide sequence: TGTGCCAGCAGCCCCGGGACAGGGGAGGCTGGGGCCAACGTCCTGACTTTC.

This clonotype was observed at least ten times. The chain joins TRBV2 to TRBJ2-3; TRBD2 is a possible D gene (5 bases). Germline V CDR1 and CDR2: SNHLY, FYNNEI. This CDR3 comprises 13 residues. V was cut by 7 bases and J by 0 bases, with 8 bases left in between. The DNA of the CDR3 is TGTGCCAGCACCCGGAGGAGCACAGATACGCAGTATTTT. It encodes CASTRRSTDTQYF.

At least ten counts were recorded for this clonotype. The chain carries TRBV28 and TRBJ1-1; D uncertain. The CDR3 totals 15 residues. The germline V gene has CDR1 MDHEN and CDR2 SYDVKM. Trimming removed 6 bases from V and 3 bases from J, with 17 bases in between. CDR3: CASSVLRPSHTEAFF. CDR3 bases: TGTGCCAGCAGCGTCCTTAGGCCCTCCCACACTGAAGCTTTCTTT.

This clonotype was recorded at least ten times. The gene calls are TRBV20-1 and TRBJ1-1; D call uncertain. This CDR3 region has 12 residues. Deletions cut 2 bases from V and 5 bases from J, with 9 bases between. CDR1 and CDR2 from the germline V gene are DFQATT and SNEGSKA (reference sequence). The CDR3 nucleotides read TGCAGTGCTAGACCCTTGGGGACTGAAGCTTTCTTT. Translation: CSARPLGTEAFF.

This clonotype occurred many times. The chain joins TRBV5-8 to TRBJ1-6, with 8 bases aligning to TRBD1. The CDR3 length is 14 residues. Germline CDR1 and CDR2: SGHTS and YDEGEE. The V gene end was trimmed by 4 bases and the J gene end by 9 bases; junction bases not matched to a gene: 6. The CDR3 is CASSRTGFGSPLHF. The CDR3 region has the DNA TGTGCCAGCAGCCGGACAGGGTTCGGTTCACCCCTCCACTTT.

Ten or more counts support this clonotype. The chain links TRBV27 to TRBJ2-5, with D perhaps being TRBD1 or TRBD2 (6 bases each). V was cut by 6 bases and J by 5 bases, with 16 bases left in between. Germline CDR1 is MNHEY and CDR2 is SMNVEV (reference sequence). This CDR3 contains 14 residues. The chain's CDR3 is CASSPGAPWETQYF. The CDR3 bases are TGTGCCAGCAGCCCGGGGGCTCCGTGGGAGACCCAGTACTTC.

In this sample, this clonotype turned up many times. The rearrangement joins TRBV5-5 to TRBJ2-5; 7 bases line up with TRBD1. The ends lost 4 bases at V and 2 bases at J; junction bases unmatched: 5. The V gene's germline CDR1 is SGHKS and CDR2 YYEKEE (reference sequence). The CDR3 length is 14 residues. The CDR3 region has the DNA TGTGCCAGCAGCCGAGTGGGACAGCAAGAGACCCAGTACTTC. This translates into CASSRVGQQETQYF.

In nucleotides, the CDR3 is TGTGCCAGCAGCATATGGACTAGCGGGGGAAATGAGCAGTTCTTC. It yields the protein CASSIWTSGGNEQFF. V gene TRBV11-2 combines with J gene TRBJ2-1; TRBD2 aligns across 13 bases. J lost 7 bases, V lost 5 bases, and 5 bases had no gene match. CDR3 length equals 15 residues. Germline V gene lookup returns CDR1 SGHAT and CDR2 FQNNGV.